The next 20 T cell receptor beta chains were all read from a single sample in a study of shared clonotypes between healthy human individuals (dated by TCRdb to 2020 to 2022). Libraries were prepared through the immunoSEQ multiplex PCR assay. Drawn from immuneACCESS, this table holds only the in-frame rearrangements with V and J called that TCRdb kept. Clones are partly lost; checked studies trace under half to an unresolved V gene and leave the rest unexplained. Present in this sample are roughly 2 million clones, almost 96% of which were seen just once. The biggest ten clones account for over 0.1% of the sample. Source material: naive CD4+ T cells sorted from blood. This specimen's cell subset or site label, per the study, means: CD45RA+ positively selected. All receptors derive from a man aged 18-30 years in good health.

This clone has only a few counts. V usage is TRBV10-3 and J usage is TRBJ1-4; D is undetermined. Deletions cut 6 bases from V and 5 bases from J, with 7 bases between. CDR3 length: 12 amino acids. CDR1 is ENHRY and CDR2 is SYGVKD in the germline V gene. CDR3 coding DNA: TGTGCCATCAGCGGAACCAATGAAAAACTGTTTTTT. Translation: CAISGTNEKLFF.

This chain's CDR3 is CAWSADRGGPYNSPLHF. CDR3 DNA sequence: TGTGCCTGGAGTGCGGACAGGGGGGGCCCCTATAATTCACCCCTCCACTTT. The rearrangement uses TRBV30 and TRBJ1-6; 10 bases match TRBD1. Germline CDR1 reads GTSNPN; CDR2 reads SVGIG (reference sequence). The CDR3 totals 17 residues. With V trimmed by 1 base and J by 2 bases, 5 bases remained unmatched. The full variable domain, rest sourced from reference TRBV30 and TRBJ1-6, is SQTIHQWPATLVQPVGSPLSLECTVEGTSNPNLYWYRQAAGRGLQLLFYSVGIGQISSEVPQNLSASRPQDRQFILSSKKLLLSDSGFYLCAWSADRGGPYNSPLHFGNGTRLTVT.

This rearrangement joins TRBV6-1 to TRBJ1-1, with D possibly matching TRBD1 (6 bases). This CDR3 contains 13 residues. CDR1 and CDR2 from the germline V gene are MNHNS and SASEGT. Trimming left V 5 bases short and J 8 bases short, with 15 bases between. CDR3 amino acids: CASSRQAPEEAFF. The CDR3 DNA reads TGTGCCAGCAGTAGACAGGCGCCAGAAGAAGCTTTCTTT.

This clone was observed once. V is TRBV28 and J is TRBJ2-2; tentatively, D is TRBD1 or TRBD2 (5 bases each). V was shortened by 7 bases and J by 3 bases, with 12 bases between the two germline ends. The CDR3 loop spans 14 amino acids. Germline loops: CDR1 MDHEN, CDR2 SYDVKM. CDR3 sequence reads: CASIRDGYTGELFF. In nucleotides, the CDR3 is TGTGCCAGCATCCGGGACGGCTACACCGGGGAGCTGTTTTTT.

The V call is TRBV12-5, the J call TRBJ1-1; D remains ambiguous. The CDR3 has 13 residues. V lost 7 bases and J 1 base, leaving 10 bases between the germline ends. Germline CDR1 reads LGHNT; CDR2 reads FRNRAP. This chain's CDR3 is CASAPRGNTEAFF. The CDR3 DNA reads TGTGCTAGTGCCCCTCGGGGGAACACTGAAGCTTTCTTT.

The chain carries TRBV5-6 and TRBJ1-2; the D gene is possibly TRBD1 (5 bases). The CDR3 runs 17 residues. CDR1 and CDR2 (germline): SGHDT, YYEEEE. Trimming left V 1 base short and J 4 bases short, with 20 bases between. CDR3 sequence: CASSLWGTGQATYGYTF. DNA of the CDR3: TGTGCCAGCAGCTTGTGGGGGACGGGGCAGGCGACCTATGGCTACACCTTC.

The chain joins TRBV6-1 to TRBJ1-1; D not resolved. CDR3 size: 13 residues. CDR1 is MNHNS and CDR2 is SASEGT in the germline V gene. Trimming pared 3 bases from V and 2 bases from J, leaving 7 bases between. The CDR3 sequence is CASSDADNTEAFF. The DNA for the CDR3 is TGTGCCAGCAGTGATGCGGACAACACTGAAGCTTTCTTT.

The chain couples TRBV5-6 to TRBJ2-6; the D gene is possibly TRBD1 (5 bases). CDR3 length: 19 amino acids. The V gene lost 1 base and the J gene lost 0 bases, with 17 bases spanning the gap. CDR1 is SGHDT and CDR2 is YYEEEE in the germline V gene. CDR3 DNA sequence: TGTGCCAGCAGCTTGATGACAGACGAATCCCCCTCTGGGGCCAACGTCCTGACTTTC. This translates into CASSLMTDESPSGANVLTF.

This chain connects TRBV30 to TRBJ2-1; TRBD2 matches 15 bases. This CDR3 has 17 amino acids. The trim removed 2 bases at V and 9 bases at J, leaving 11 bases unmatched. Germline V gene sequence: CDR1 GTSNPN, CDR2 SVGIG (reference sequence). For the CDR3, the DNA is TGTGCCTGGAGTTCGCTCAGGACTAGCGGGGGGGGAGGTGAGCAGTTCTTC. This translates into CAWSSLRTSGGGGEQFF.

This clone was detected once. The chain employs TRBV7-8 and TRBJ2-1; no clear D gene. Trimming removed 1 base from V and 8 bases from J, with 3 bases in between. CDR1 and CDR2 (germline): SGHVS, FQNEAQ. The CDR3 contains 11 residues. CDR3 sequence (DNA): TGTGCCAGCAGCTTAGGTCATGAGCAGTTCTTC. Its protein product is CASSLGHEQFF.

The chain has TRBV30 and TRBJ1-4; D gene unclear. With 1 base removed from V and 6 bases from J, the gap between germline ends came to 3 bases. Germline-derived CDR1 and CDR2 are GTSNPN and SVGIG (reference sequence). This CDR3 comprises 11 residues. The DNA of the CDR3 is TGTGCCTGGAGTGGGGATGAAAAACTGTTTTTT. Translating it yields CAWSGDEKLFF.

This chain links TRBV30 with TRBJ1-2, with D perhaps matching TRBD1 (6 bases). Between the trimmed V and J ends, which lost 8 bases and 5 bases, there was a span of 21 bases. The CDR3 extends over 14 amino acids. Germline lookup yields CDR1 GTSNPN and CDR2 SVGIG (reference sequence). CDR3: CAGFTGQPYYGYTF. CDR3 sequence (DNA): TGTGCCGGCTTTACTGGACAGCCTTATTATGGCTACACCTTC.

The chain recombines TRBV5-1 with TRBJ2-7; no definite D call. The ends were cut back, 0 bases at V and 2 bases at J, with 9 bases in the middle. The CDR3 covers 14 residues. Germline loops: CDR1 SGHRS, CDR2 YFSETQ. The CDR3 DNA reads TGCGCCAGCAGCTTGGAGGTTTCGGCCTACGAGCAGTACTTC. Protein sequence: CASSLEVSAYEQYF.

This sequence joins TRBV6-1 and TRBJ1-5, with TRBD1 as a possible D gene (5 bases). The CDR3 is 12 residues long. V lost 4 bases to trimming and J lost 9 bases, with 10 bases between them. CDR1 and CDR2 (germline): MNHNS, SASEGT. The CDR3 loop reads CASSAQGGPQHF. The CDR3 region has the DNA TGTGCCAGCAGTGCCCAGGGAGGGCCCCAGCATTTT.

The DNA for the CDR3 is TGTGCCAGCAGCTTAGATCTAGTGGGCGAGCAGTACTTC. Encoded protein: CASSLDLVGEQYF. V and J are TRBV11-2 and TRBJ2-7; D not resolved. CDR1 is SGHAT and CDR2 is FQNNGV in the germline V gene. CDR3 length: 13 amino acids. V was cut by 0 bases and J by 6 bases, with 9 bases left in between.

The CDR3, as DNA: TGCGCCAGCAGCCACAGCCGGGACCTTCGCACAGATACGCAGTATTTT. Its protein is CASSHSRDLRTDTQYF. The chain employs TRBV4-3 and TRBJ2-3, with D tentatively TRBD1 or TRBD2 (5 bases each). CDR3 length: 16 residues. The V and J ends lost 3 bases and 1 base respectively, with 14 bases between them. CDR1 is LGHNA, CDR2 YSLEER, per germline.

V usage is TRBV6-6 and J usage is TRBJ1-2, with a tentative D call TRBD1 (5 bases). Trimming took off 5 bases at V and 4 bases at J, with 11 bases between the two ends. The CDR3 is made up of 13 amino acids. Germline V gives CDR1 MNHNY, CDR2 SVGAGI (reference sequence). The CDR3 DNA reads TGTGCCAGCAGTGATGGGGACCCCTATGGCTACACCTTC. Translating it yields CASSDGDPYGYTF.

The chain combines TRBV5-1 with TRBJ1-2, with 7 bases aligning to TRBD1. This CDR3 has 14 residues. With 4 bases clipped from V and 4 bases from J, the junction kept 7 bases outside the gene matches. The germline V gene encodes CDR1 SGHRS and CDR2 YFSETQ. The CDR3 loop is CASSTGTEIYGYTF. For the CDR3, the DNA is TGCGCCAGCAGCACCGGGACAGAAATCTATGGCTACACCTTC.

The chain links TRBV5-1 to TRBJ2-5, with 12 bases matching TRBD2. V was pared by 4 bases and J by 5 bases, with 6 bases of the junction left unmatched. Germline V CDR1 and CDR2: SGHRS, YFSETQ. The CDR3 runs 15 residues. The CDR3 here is CASSRRLAGVETQYF. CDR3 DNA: TGCGCCAGCAGCCGGAGACTAGCGGGAGTTGAGACCCAGTACTTC.

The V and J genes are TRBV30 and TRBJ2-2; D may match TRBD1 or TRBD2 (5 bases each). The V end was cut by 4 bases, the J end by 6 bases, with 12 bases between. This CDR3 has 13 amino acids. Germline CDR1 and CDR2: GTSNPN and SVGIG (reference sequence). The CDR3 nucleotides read TGTGCCTGGAATTCTGAGGGGCCCGGGGAGCTGTTTTTT. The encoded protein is CAWNSEGPGELFF.